The 29 T cell receptor beta chains presented below share a single source sample, sequenced in a study of blood T cell repertoires in COVID-19. The table came from immunoSEQ multiplex PCR; TCRdb's copy has only in-frame clones and leaves some out. The repertoire holds some 70,000 clones, with 88% as singletons. The sequenced material came from peripheral blood. Receptors were obtained from a woman in her sixties or seventies with COVID-19, enrolled during active disease.

The chain is built from TRBV19 and TRBJ2-1, with D maybe TRBD2 (6 bases). Germline V gene sequence: CDR1 LNHDA, CDR2 SQIVND (reference sequence). The CDR3 loop spans 13 amino acids. V was pared by 6 bases and J by 3 bases, with 9 bases between. The CDR3 protein is CASRPTSYNEQFF. The CDR3 bases are TGTGCCAGTAGACCGACTAGCTACAATGAGCAGTTCTTC. Full variable domain (remainder filled in from reference TRBV19 and TRBJ2-1): DGGITQSPKYLFRKEGQNVTLSCEQNLNHDAMYWYRQDPGQGLRLIYYSQIVNDFQKGDIAEGYSVSREKKESFPLTVTSAQKNPTAFYLCASRPTSYNEQFFGPGTRLTVL.

The gene calls are TRBV25-1 and TRBJ2-3; TRBD2 agrees at 14 bases. This CDR3 contains 18 residues. Unmatched junction bases numbered 9, after V lost 4 bases and J lost 3 bases. Germline V gene lookup returns CDR1 MGHDK and CDR2 SYGVNS. The CDR3 loop is CASSGGTSGSIGTDTQYF. The CDR3 DNA sequence: TGTGCCAGCAGTGGGGGGACTAGCGGGAGTATAGGAACAGATACGCAGTATTTT.

This chain connects TRBV5-1 to TRBJ2-5, with TRBD2 matching 9 bases. The ends lost 2 bases at V and 5 bases at J; junction bases unmatched: 10. CDR1 and CDR2 (germline): SGHRS, YFSETQ. The CDR3 loop spans 16 amino acids. CDR3 nucleotides: TGCGCCAGCAGCTTAGGGGCGGGAGGGTTTGTGGAGACCCAGTACTTC. Translated: CASSLGAGGFVETQYF.

The CDR3 region is CASSPASGGSDTQYF. The CDR3 bases are TGCGCCAGCAGTCCCGCTAGCGGGGGATCAGATACGCAGTATTTT. This chain joins TRBV4-3 and TRBJ2-3, with 10 bases lining up with TRBD2. The CDR3 consists of 15 residues. The germline V gene has CDR1 LGHNA and CDR2 YSLEER. The J segment lost 4 bases and the V segment lost 6 bases, leaving 7 bases of the junction unmatched.

This clone was detected a few times. CDR3 region: CASSLSEVQNTEAFF. In nucleotides, the CDR3 is TGTGCCAGCAGCTTATCTGAGGTCCAGAACACTGAAGCTTTCTTT. This chain connects TRBV7-8 to TRBJ1-1; D remains unclear. This CDR3 comprises 15 residues. Germline V gene lookup returns CDR1 SGHVS and CDR2 FQNEAQ. Trimming took off 2 bases at V and 1 base at J, with 11 bases between the two ends.

The chain is built from TRBV4-2 and TRBJ2-4; no firm D call. The V end lost 0 bases, the J end lost 4 bases, and 10 bases lay between the germline ends. Germline CDR1 LGHNA, CDR2 YNFKEQ. The CDR3 is 15 amino acids. CDR3: CASSQDEQLKNIQYF. The DNA for the CDR3 is TGTGCCAGCAGCCAAGATGAACAGCTAAAAAACATTCAGTACTTC.

The chain uses TRBV19 and TRBJ2-7; the match to TRBD1 covers 8 bases. CDR1 and CDR2 (germline): LNHDA, SQIVND (reference sequence). Trimming at V came to 6 bases and at J to 3 bases, leaving 7 bases not matched to a gene. This CDR3 is built from 14 residues. The DNA for the CDR3 is TGTGCCAGTAGCCGACAGGGGACGAGCTACGAGCAGTACTTC. Translation: CASSRQGTSYEQYF.

The sample holds one count of this clone. The rearrangement uses TRBV16 and TRBJ1-5; no firm D call. Trimming took 4 bases from V and 2 from J, leaving 12 bases between them. The germline CDR1 and CDR2 sequences are KGHSY and FQNENV. CDR3 length: 15 amino acids. CDR3 DNA sequence: TGTGCCAGCAGCCCTCAACTGGGAGGCAATCAGCCCCAGCATTTT. It encodes CASSPQLGGNQPQHF.

This clone is a singleton in its sample. The V gene is TRBV5-4, the J gene TRBJ1-2; TRBD1 aligns across 9 bases. Germline V gene data show CDR1 as SGHNT and CDR2 as YYREEE (reference sequence). This CDR3 contains 15 residues. J was trimmed by 12 bases and V by 0 bases; bases with no gene match: 12. This CDR3 is CASSLEGTGFTSHTF. The DNA for the CDR3 is TGTGCCAGCAGCTTGGAGGGGACAGGGTTCACTTCGCACACCTTC.

In its sample, this clone was seen once. The V gene is TRBV4-3, the J gene TRBJ2-1; D is undetermined. V was shortened by 4 bases and J by 5 bases, with 12 bases between the two germline ends. This CDR3 region has 14 residues. Germline V gene lookup returns CDR1 LGHNA and CDR2 YSLEER. The CDR3 DNA reads TGCGCCAGCAGCCCAAGTGGCTGGCACAATGAGCAGTTCTTC. Residues: CASSPSGWHNEQFF.

The chain is built from TRBV9 and TRBJ1-5; the D is unclear. The length of the CDR3 is 13 residues. V was cut by 3 bases and J by 2 bases, with 6 bases left in between. The germline gives CDR1 SGDLS, CDR2 YYNGEE. The CDR3 DNA reads TGTGCCAGCAGCGACGGGGGCAATCAGCCCCAGCATTTT. This translates into CASSDGGNQPQHF.

This chain uses TRBV9 with TRBJ2-1; 12 bases agree with TRBD2. The germline gives CDR1 SGDLS, CDR2 YYNGEE. The junction had 2 bases not matched to a gene; V was cut back by 4 bases and J by 0 bases. This CDR3 has 16 residues. CDR3 in DNA: TGTGCCAGCAGCCGACTAGCGGGGGCCTCCTACAATGAGCAGTTCTTC. Amino acid sequence: CASSRLAGASYNEQFF.

This chain uses TRBV11-3 with TRBJ1-5; 9 positions match TRBD1. V lost 5 bases to trimming and J lost 4 bases; unmatched junction nucleotides: 12. CDR3 length equals 17 residues. Germline V gene data show CDR1 as SGHNT and CDR2 as YENEEA. The CDR3 bases are TGTGCCAGCAGCGCTTTGGACAGGGGAGGGGATAATCAGCCCCAGCATTTT. Translating gives CASSALDRGGDNQPQHF.

V and J are TRBV10-3 and TRBJ1-1, with D perhaps TRBD1 (5 bases). CDR3 length: 13 amino acids. Germline CDR1 reads ENHRY; CDR2 reads SYGVKD. Trimming left V 5 bases short and J 8 bases short, with 15 bases between. This chain's CDR3 is CAISKRGDREAFF. CDR3 DNA: TGTGCCATCAGTAAACGCGGGGACCGGGAAGCTTTCTTT.

The V call is TRBV16, the J call TRBJ2-7, with D tentatively TRBD2 (7 bases). The V gene lost 4 bases and the J gene lost 1 base, with 14 bases spanning the gap. Germline lookup yields CDR1 KGHSY and CDR2 FQNENV. The CDR3 sequence is 15 residues long. CDR3 amino acids: CASSPTGRGSYEQYF. Here the CDR3 DNA reads TGTGCCAGCAGCCCTACAGGGCGGGGGTCCTACGAGCAGTACTTC.

The V and J genes are TRBV27 and TRBJ2-7; 7 bases agree with TRBD2. V was pared by 6 bases and J by 4 bases, with 12 bases of the junction left unmatched. Germline loops: CDR1 MNHEY, CDR2 SMNVEV (reference sequence). The CDR3 loop spans 15 amino acids. The CDR3 nucleotides are TGTGCCAGCAGGATAGCGGGTCCGGGGATTTACGAGCAGTACTTC. It specifies CASRIAGPGIYEQYF.

The gene calls are TRBV4-3 and TRBJ1-6; the D is unclear. Germline V CDR1 and CDR2: LGHNA, YSLEER. Trimming removed 0 bases at V and 6 bases at J, with 12 bases between. The CDR3 has 16 residues. The CDR3 sequence is CASSQESGKGNSPLHF. The CDR3 nucleotides read TGCGCCAGCAGCCAAGAATCCGGGAAGGGTAATTCACCCCTCCACTTT.

The chain employs TRBV4-2 and TRBJ2-5; 12 bases are shared with TRBD2. Trimming cost V 0 bases and J 4 bases; bases outside gene matches: 3. CDR3 length: 16 residues. CDR1 and CDR2 from the germline V gene are LGHNA and YNFKEQ. CDR3 nucleotide sequence: TGTGCCAGCAGCCAAGAACCTAGCGGGGGGGGAGAGACCCAGTACTTC. Encoded protein: CASSQEPSGGGETQYF.

The chain joins TRBV7-9 to TRBJ2-7; D gene uncertain. The ends were cut back, 5 bases at V and 5 bases at J, with 13 bases in the middle. The CDR3 consists of 13 residues. Germline V CDR1 and CDR2: SEHNR, FQNEAQ (reference sequence). The CDR3 sequence is CASSARRSNEQYF. CDR3 nucleotides: TGTGCCAGCAGCGCGCGTCGTAGTAACGAGCAGTACTTC.

V usage is TRBV11-3 and J usage is TRBJ2-3, with D possibly TRBD2 on 6 matching bases. Trimming took off 3 bases at V and 4 bases at J, with 8 bases between the two ends. Germline values: CDR1 SGHNT, CDR2 YENEEA. This CDR3 is built from 13 residues. CDR3 residues: CASSFRGSDTQYF. The CDR3 DNA reads TGTGCCAGCAGCTTCCGGGGGTCAGATACGCAGTATTTT.

The chain recombines TRBV5-1 with TRBJ2-3; 10 nucleotides line up with TRBD2. There are 15 residues in the CDR3. The germline gives CDR1 SGHRS, CDR2 YFSETQ. Unmatched junction bases numbered 3, after V lost 4 bases and J lost 1 base. The CDR3 DNA is TGCGCCAGCAGCCCCGGGACTAGCGGCACAGATACGCAGTATTTT. Translating gives CASSPGTSGTDTQYF.

This chain links TRBV5-1 with TRBJ2-7; 7 positions match TRBD1. Trimming removed 4 bases from V and 0 bases from J; junction bases left unmatched: 7. Germline assignment: CDR1 SGHRS and CDR2 YFSETQ. CDR3 length: 15 residues. The CDR3 is CASSVGQALSYEQYF. The CDR3 nucleotides are TGCGCCAGCAGCGTAGGACAGGCCCTCTCCTACGAGCAGTACTTC.

The chain combines TRBV7-9 with TRBJ1-3; D is uncertain. The CDR3 is made up of 14 amino acids. V was clipped by 2 bases and J by 1 base, with 6 bases between them. Germline CDR1 is SEHNR and CDR2 is FQNEAQ (reference sequence). This chain's CDR3 is CASSLSGSGNTIYF. The CDR3 coding sequence is TGTGCCAGCAGCTTAAGCGGTTCTGGAAACACCATATATTTT.

The rearrangement uses TRBV5-4 and TRBJ1-1; D not certain. The V gene's germline CDR1 is SGHNT and CDR2 YYREEE (reference sequence). The V end was cut by 4 bases, the J end by 1 base, with 8 bases between. CDR3 length: 13 amino acids. Written as DNA, the CDR3 is TGTGCCAGCAGCCTCCCTAGGAACACTGAAGCTTTCTTT. Protein sequence: CASSLPRNTEAFF.

The genes are TRBV28 and TRBJ1-1; TRBD1 is a possible D gene (6 bases). This CDR3 comprises 14 residues. The V end was cut by 6 bases, the J end by 6 bases, with 17 bases between. Per the germline V gene, CDR1 is MDHEN and CDR2 is SYDVKM. CDR3 residues: CASRPPTGLAEAFF. The DNA of the CDR3 is TGTGCCAGCAGACCACCCACAGGGCTTGCTGAAGCTTTCTTT. Combining the CDR3 with reference TRBV28 and TRBJ1-1 gives the whole variable domain DVKVTQSSRYLVKRTGEKVFLECVQDMDHENMFWYRQDPGLGLRLIYFSYDVKMKEKGDIPEGYSVSREKKERFSLILESASTNQTSMYLCASRPPTGLAEAFFGQGTRLTVV.

The gene calls are TRBV20-1 and TRBJ2-1, with D perhaps TRBD1 (6 bases). The CDR3 runs to 11 residues. CDR1 is DFQATT, CDR2 SNEGSKA, per germline (reference sequence). The V gene lost 5 bases and the J gene lost 10 bases, with 12 bases spanning the gap. The CDR3 DNA sequence: TGCAGTGCTGACGACAGGTTCGAGCAGTTCTTC. This sequence encodes CSADDRFEQFF.

The chain combines TRBV2 with TRBJ1-2; D unclear. Germline lookup yields CDR1 SNHLY and CDR2 FYNNEI. V shed 1 base and J shed 8 bases, with 17 bases lying between them. The CDR3 is 15 amino acids. CDR3 amino acids: CASSEVRRGAEGYTF. The CDR3 nucleotides are TGTGCCAGCAGTGAAGTCCGACGGGGAGCAGAAGGCTACACCTTC.

The chain couples TRBV19 to TRBJ2-3, with D perhaps TRBD2 (6 bases). This CDR3 comprises 15 residues. Germline values: CDR1 LNHDA, CDR2 SQIVND (reference sequence). With 10 bases removed from V and 1 base from J, the gap between germline ends came to 18 bases. Here the CDR3 DNA reads TGTGCCACCGAGACGCGGGGCAGTCGCACAGATACGCAGTATTTT. As protein: CATETRGSRTDTQYF.

The chain carries TRBV6-2 or TRBV6-3 and TRBJ2-5; D gene unclear. V gave up 2 bases and J gave up 6 bases, with 10 bases separating them. The V gene's germline CDR1 is MNHEY and CDR2 SVGEGT. The CDR3 length is 13 residues. The CDR3 bases are TGTGCCAGCAGTTACGACTTTGGCAAGACCCAGTACTTC. Translating it yields CASSYDFGKTQYF.